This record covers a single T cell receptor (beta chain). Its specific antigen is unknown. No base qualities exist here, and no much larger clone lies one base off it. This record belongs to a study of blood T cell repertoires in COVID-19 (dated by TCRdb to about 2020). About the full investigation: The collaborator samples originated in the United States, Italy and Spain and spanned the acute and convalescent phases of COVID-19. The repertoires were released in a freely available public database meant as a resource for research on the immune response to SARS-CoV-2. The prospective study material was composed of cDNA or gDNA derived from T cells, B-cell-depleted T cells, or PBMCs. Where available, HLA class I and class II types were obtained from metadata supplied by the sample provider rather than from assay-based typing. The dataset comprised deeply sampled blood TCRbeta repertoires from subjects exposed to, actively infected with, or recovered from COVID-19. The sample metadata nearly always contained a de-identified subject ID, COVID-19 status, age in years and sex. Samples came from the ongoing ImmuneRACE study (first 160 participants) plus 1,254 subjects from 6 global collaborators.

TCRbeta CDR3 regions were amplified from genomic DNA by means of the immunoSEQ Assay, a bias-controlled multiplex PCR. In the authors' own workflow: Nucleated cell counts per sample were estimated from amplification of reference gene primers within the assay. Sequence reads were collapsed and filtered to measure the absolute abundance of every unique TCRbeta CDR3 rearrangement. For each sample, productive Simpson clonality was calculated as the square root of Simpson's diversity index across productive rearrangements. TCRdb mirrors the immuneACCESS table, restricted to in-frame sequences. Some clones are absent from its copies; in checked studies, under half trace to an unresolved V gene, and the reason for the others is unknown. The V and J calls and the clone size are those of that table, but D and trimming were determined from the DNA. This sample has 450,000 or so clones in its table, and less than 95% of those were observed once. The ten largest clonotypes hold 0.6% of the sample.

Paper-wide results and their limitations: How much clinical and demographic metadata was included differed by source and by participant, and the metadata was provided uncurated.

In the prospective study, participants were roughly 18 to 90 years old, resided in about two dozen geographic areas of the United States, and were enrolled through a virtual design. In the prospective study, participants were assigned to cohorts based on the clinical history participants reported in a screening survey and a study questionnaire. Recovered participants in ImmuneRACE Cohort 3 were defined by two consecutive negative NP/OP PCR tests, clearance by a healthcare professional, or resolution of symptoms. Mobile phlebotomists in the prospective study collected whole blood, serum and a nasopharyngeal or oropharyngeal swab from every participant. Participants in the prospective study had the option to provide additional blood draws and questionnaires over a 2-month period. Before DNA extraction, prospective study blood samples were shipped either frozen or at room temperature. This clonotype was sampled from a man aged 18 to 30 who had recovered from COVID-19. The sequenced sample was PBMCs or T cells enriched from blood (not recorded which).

The CDR3 here reads CASSSDLGGTQYF. In nucleotides, the sequence is TGCGCCAGCAGCTCGGACTTGGGGGGGACCCAGTACTTC. The chain couples TRBV5-1 to TRBJ2-5, with a weak D call of TRBD2 (6 bases match). Including the terminal cysteine and phenylalanine, the CDR3 comprises 13 residues. Of all the DNA, just the CDR3 is kept, 39 bases in frame from base 1. The germline V gene gives CDR1 as SGHRS and CDR2 as YFSETQ. V gives up 3 bases and J gives up 7 bases, and the segment between their germline ends measures 13 bases.